This T cell receptor (beta chain) was recorded in a study of cytomegalovirus exposure and HLA in healthy donors. Study findings and constraints: HLA allele associations emerged for 17,000 or so TCR beta sequences in a later analysis, at 0.05 false discovery rate.

V lost 0 bases and J lost 6, with 9 bases in between. The CDR3 spans 13 residues. Germline assignment: CDR1 SGHRS and CDR2 YFSETQ. To note about this clone: The antigen remains undetermined.

Primers for the PCR totalled 60 Vbeta and 13 Jbeta. TCRdb's copy holds only in-frame clones and misses some; the assay was immunoSEQ multiplex PCR. The profile shows under 200,000 clones, 70% to 80% of them singletons. The sequencing sample was made of PBMCs. This receptor was taken from a male donor in good health and CMV-seropositive. The J gene is TRBJ1-2, the V gene TRBV5-1; D gene unclear. The CDR3 nucleotides read TGCGCCAGCAGCTTGGTAGGAGCGGATGGCTACACCTTC. It yields the protein CASSLVGADGYTF.